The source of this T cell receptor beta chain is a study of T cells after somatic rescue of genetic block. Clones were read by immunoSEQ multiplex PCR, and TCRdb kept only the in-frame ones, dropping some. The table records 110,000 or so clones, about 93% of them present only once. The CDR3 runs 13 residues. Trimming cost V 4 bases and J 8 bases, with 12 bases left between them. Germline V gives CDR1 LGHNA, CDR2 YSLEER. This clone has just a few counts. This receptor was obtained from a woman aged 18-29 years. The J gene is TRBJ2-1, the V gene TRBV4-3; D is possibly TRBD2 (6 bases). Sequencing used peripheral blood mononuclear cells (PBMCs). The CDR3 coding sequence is TGCGCCAGCAGCCCGTTGGGGGGTCATGAGCAGTTCTTC. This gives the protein CASSPLGGHEQFF.